The clone carrying this T cell receptor (beta chain) was seen a few times. Its antigen is not known. cDNA libraries for TCR beta contained unique molecular identifiers. A single record per CDR3 protein comes from TCRdb applying MiXCR to the PCR reads. The sample contains about 460,000 distinct CDR3 sequences, roughly 45% of which appear only once. CDR3 length: 15 residues. Looked up from germline, CDR1 is SGHRS and CDR2 is YFSETQ. V lost 4 bases and J lost 3; bases outside the gene matches: 6. The record originates from a study of post-analysis software for immune sequencing data. Notes on the study in general: Normalized Chao1 diversity was significantly lower in multiple sclerosis patients than in controls. With F measure, samples from one preparation batch clustered together strongly. Patients showed TRBV5-6, TRBV5-1 and TRBV20-1 among five TRBV segments more frequent than in controls.

The sample taken for sequencing was blood. The V and J genes are TRBV5-1 and TRBJ2-1, with 8 bases that match TRBD1. This clonotype originated in a girl aged 5-17 years with multiple sclerosis. CDR3 DNA sequence: TGCGCCAGCAGCCCAGGACAGGGCTTCTACAATGAGCAGTTCTTC. Protein sequence: CASSPGQGFYNEQFF.